A selection of T cell receptor beta chains follows, all from one sample in a study of regulatory T cells in long-lasting Graves disease. MiXCR, run by TCRdb on the multiplex PCR reads, gives a single entry per CDR3 protein. The profile covers roughly 530,000 distinct CDR3 sequences, with about 16% appearing a single time and 25% taken by the ten largest. These data also formed part of another study, on T cells in Graves' hyperthyroidism and ophthalmopathy.

The sample here was peripheral blood mononuclear cells (PBMCs), taken at new diagnosis, from a patient treated with antithyroid drugs. These receptor sequences come from a woman between 40 and 65 years old with Graves disease. The CDR3 runs from the conserved cysteine through the conserved F or W. Each record gives: J gene, D gene, clone size, V gene, CDR3 protein, CDR3 DNA. D genes are given only for firm matches. Expanded clones get a size class; other rows say once, few or many, or leave the size out.

>TRBJ1-1|TRBD1|many|TRBV12-3/TRBV12-4
CASSLGTDNTEAFF
TGCGCCAGCAGCCTAGGGACAGACAACACTGAAGCTTTCTTT
>TRBJ2-1|-|many|TRBV2
CASSEGLDSGFF
TGTGCCAGCAGTGAGGGGTTGGACTCTGGGTTCTTC
>TRBJ2-3|-|many|TRBV6-1
CASRTGGLAGTDTQYF
TGTGCCAGCAGGACAGGAGGTTTAGCCGGGACAGATACGCAGTATTTT
>TRBJ1-2|TRBD1|-|TRBV5-1
CASSWGQGHSNYGYTF
TGCGCCAGCAGCTGGGGACAGGGGCATTCTAACTATGGCTACACCTTC
>TRBJ2-2|-|few|TRBV7-2
CASSFGEIRTGELFF
TGTGCCAGCAGCTTCGGGGAGATAAGAACCGGGGAGCTGTTTTTT
>TRBJ2-3|TRBD2|many|TRBV7-9
CASSWRSGGSTDTQYF
TGTGCCAGCAGTTGGAGAAGCGGGGGCTCCACAGATACGCAGTATTTT
>TRBJ2-1|TRBD2|-|TRBV20-1
CSVRTSGGASYNEQFF
TGCAGTGTTAGGACTAGCGGGGGGGCTTCCTACAATGAGCAGTTCTTC
>TRBJ1-3|-|-|TRBV11-2
CASSARTAGNTIYF
TGTGCCAGCAGCGCACGGACGGCTGGAAACACCATATATTTT
>TRBJ2-7|-|-|TRBV6-2/TRBV6-3
CASASIPTYEQYF
TGTGCCTCCGCGAGTATTCCGACCTACGAGCAGTACTTC
>TRBJ1-1|-|-|TRBV28
CASSSTPSWTEAFF
TGTGCCAGCAGTTCGACCCCCTCCTGGACTGAAGCTTTCTTT
>TRBJ2-1|-|few|TRBV6-2/TRBV6-3
CASSSNTGGPGNEQFF
TGTGCCAGCAGTTCTAACACGGGGGGCCCTGGGAATGAGCAGTTCTTC
>TRBJ2-2|-|-|TRBV5-6
CASSSMGYTGELFF
TGTGCCAGCAGCTCCATGGGTTACACCGGGGAGCTGTTTTTT
>TRBJ1-1|-|-|TRBV7-3
CASSVDTTNTEAFF
TGTGCCAGCAGCGTGGACACAACGAACACTGAAGCTTTCTTT
>TRBJ2-3|-|-|TRBV2
CASSDRGANGDTQYF
TGTGCCAGCAGTGACAGGGGGGCCAATGGGGATACGCAGTATTTT
>TRBJ2-5|TRBD2|-|TRBV6-2/TRBV6-3
CASSFSGTSGVETQYF
TGTGCCAGCAGTTTCTCCGGGACTAGCGGGGTGGAGACCCAGTACTTC
>TRBJ1-6|-|many|TRBV12-3/TRBV12-4
CASSVGFPNSPLHF
TGTGCCAGCAGTGTCGGATTTCCAAATTCACCCCTCCACTTT
>TRBJ2-2|-|few|TRBV5-1
CASSSGAGAGTGELFF
TGCGCCAGCAGCTCGGGGGCAGGGGCAGGAACCGGGGAGCTGTTTTTT
>TRBJ2-3|TRBD1|many|TRBV18
CASSPGQGITDTQYF
TGTGCCAGCTCACCAGGACAGGGCATCACAGATACGCAGTATTTT
>TRBJ1-3|TRBD1|-|TRBV7-9
CAGRTGAGNTIYF
TGTGCGGGACGGACAGGTGCTGGAAACACCATATATTTT
>TRBJ1-6|TRBD1|many|TRBV2
CASRGQGVSPLHF
TGTGCCAGCAGGGGACAGGGAGTTTCACCCCTCCACTTT
>TRBJ2-5|TRBD2|-|TRBV3-1
CASSQEAGGPKTQYF
TGTGCCAGCAGCCAAGAAGCGGGGGGGCCAAAGACCCAGTACTTC
>TRBJ2-7|-|few|TRBV12-3/TRBV12-4
CASSYRPYEQYF
TGTGCCAGCAGTTATAGACCCTACGAGCAGTACTTC
>TRBJ2-1|TRBD2|many|TRBV5-1
CASSQLAGTSYNEQFF
TGCGCCAGCAGCCAACTAGCGGGGACCTCCTACAATGAGCAGTTCTTC
>TRBJ2-3|-|many|TRBV6-1
CASSKGGYDTQYF
TGTGCCAGCAGTAAAGGGGGGTATGATACGCAGTATTTT
>TRBJ1-1|-|many|TRBV19
CASTLAPGNTEAFF
TGTGCCAGTACCCTCGCCCCGGGAAACACTGAAGCTTTCTTT
>TRBJ1-6|-|many|TRBV2
CASNSADRVNSPLHF
TGTGCCAGCAATTCCGCCGACAGAGTTAATTCACCCCTCCACTTT
>TRBJ2-5|-|many|TRBV2
CASSGGHQETQYF
TGTGCCAGCAGTGGGGGGCACCAAGAGACCCAGTACTTC
>TRBJ2-7|-|-|TRBV7-2
CASSLMGQVF
TGTGCCAGCAGCCTAATGGGACAAGTCTTC
>TRBJ1-2|-|many|TRBV30
CAWNPGHSRRIYGYTF
TGTGCCTGGAATCCGGGGCACTCCCGCCGGATCTATGGCTACACCTTC
>TRBJ1-2|-|many|TRBV12-3/TRBV12-4
CASSSSHGYTF
TGTGCCAGCAGTTCCTCTCATGGCTACACCTTC
>TRBJ2-1|TRBD1|-|TRBV7-3
CASSPWTGGNEQFF
TGTGCCAGCAGCCCATGGACAGGGGGCAATGAGCAGTTCTTC
>TRBJ1-4|TRBD1|few|TRBV20-1
CSARDGQGAPLLEKLFF
TGCAGTGCTAGAGATGGACAGGGGGCTCCGCTTTTGGAAAAACTGTTTTTT
>TRBJ2-3|-|many|TRBV2
CASSVTADTQYF
TGTGCCAGCAGTGTGACAGCAGATACGCAGTATTTT
>TRBJ1-1|-|-|TRBV7-3
CASSFSENTGAFF
TGTGCCAGCAGCTTTAGTGAGAACACTGGAGCTTTCTTT
>TRBJ1-1|-|many|TRBV6-1
CASSGTNMNTEAFF
TGTGCCAGCAGCGGGACGAACATGAACACTGAAGCTTTCTTT
>TRBJ1-3|-|once|TRBV19
CASERTGVSGNTIYF
TGTGCCAGTGAGAGAACAGGCGTCTCTGGAAACACCATATATTTT
>TRBJ1-5|TRBD1|few|TRBV4-1
CASSQGTGAQPQHF
TGCGCCAGCAGCCAAGGGACAGGGGCTCAGCCCCAGCATTTT
>TRBJ2-3|TRBD2|many|TRBV20-1
CSAPGTSGGATDTQYF
TGCAGTGCCCCCGGGACTAGCGGGGGGGCCACAGATACGCAGTATTTT
>TRBJ2-7|-|many|TRBV6-1
CASSRAGQSYEQYF
TGTGCCAGCAGTCGGGCGGGACAGTCCTACGAGCAGTACTTC
>TRBJ1-1|-|few|TRBV29-1
CSAGHSNTEAFF
TGCAGCGCGGGACATTCAAACACTGAAGCTTTCTTT
>TRBJ1-6|TRBD1|-|TRBV9
CASGQGYNSPLHF
TGTGCCAGCGGACAGGGCTATAATTCACCCCTCCACTTT
>TRBJ2-7|TRBD1|few|TRBV6-6
CASSYSTTGGSSYEQYF
TGTGCCAGCAGTTACTCGACTACAGGGGGTTCATCCTACGAGCAGTACTTC
>TRBJ2-7|-|-|TRBV5-1
CASSPLSARQSTFGEQYF
TGCGCCAGCAGCCCCCTCTCTGCTCGGCAGAGCACGTTTGGGGAGCAGTACTTC
>TRBJ1-6|-|few|TRBV5-1
CASSFTGPLTPLHF
TGCGCCAGCAGCTTTACAGGCCCTTTGACACCCCTCCACTTT
>TRBJ1-1|-|many|TRBV19
CASSMPGNTEAFF
TGTGCCAGTAGTATGCCGGGGAACACTGAAGCTTTCTTT
>TRBJ2-5|-|many|TRBV2
CASSVTPAEETQYF
TGTGCCAGCAGTGTAACGCCCGCCGAGGAGACCCAGTACTTC
>TRBJ1-5|-|many|TRBV10-3
CAISEGPSRGDQPQHF
TGTGCCATCAGTGAGGGCCCTTCCAGGGGTGATCAGCCCCAGCATTTT
>TRBJ1-2|-|many|TRBV5-1
CASSPMAGINYGYTF
TGCGCCAGCAGCCCCATGGCGGGGATTAACTATGGCTACACCTTC
>TRBJ1-5|-|few|TRBV30
CAWSHTGASNQPQHF
TGTGCCTGGAGTCATACAGGAGCTAGCAATCAGCCCCAGCATTTT
>TRBJ2-3|-|-|TRBV24-1
CATSEGVSTDTQYF
TGTGCCACCAGTGAGGGGGTAAGCACAGATACGCAGTATTTT
>TRBJ2-2|-|-|TRBV10-1
CASTQGGTTGGELFF
TGCGCCAGCACCCAAGGGGGGACCACCGGAGGGGAGCTGTTTTTT
>TRBJ2-3|-|few|TRBV5-1
CASGTRDPDTQYF
TGCGCCAGCGGCACCAGGGATCCAGATACGCAGTATTTT
>TRBJ1-1|-|few|TRBV7-9
CASSFLGGNTEAFF
TGTGCCAGCAGCTTCTTGGGGGGTAACACTGAAGCTTTCTTT
>TRBJ1-4|-|-|TRBV4-1
CASSLRRGEKLFF
TGCGCCAGCAGCCTGAGAAGGGGGGAAAAACTGTTTTTT
>TRBJ2-7|-|-|TRBV6-1
CAISVIADSYEQYF
TGTGCCATCAGTGTAATAGCGGATTCCTACGAGCAGTACTTC